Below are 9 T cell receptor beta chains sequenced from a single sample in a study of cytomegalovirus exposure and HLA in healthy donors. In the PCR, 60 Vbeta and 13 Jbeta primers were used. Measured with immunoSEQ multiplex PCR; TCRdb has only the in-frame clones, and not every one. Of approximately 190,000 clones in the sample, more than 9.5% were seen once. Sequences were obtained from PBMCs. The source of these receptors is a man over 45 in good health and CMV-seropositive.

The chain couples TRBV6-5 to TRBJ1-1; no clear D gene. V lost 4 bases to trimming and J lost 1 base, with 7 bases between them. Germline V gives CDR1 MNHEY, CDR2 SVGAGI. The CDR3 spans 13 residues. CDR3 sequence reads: CASSSLQNTEAFF. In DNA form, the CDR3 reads TGTGCCAGCAGTTCACTTCAGAACACTGAAGCTTTCTTT.

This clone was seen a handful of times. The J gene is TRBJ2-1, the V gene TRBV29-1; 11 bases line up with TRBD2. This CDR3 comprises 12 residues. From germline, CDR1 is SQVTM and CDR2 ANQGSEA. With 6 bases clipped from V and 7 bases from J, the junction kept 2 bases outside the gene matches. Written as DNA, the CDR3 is TGCAGCGTGGGACTAGCGGCTAATGAGCAGTTCTTC. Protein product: CSVGLAANEQFF.

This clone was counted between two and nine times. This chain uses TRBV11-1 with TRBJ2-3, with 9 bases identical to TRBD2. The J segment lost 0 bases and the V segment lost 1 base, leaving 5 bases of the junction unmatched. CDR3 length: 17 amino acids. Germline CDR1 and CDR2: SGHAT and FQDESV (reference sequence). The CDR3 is CASSLGASGVSTDTQYF. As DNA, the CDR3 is TGTGCCAGCAGCTTAGGGGCTAGCGGGGTAAGCACAGATACGCAGTATTTT.

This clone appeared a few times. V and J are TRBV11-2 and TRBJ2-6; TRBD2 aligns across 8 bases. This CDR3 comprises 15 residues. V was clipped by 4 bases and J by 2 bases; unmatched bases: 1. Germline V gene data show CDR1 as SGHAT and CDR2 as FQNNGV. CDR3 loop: CASSSTSAGANVLTF. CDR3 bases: TGTGCCAGCAGCTCGACTAGCGCTGGGGCCAACGTCCTGACTTTC.

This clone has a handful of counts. The CDR3 DNA is TGTGCCAGCAGCTCCCGGGACAGCCTTAATTCACCCCTCCACTTT. Its translation: CASSSRDSLNSPLHF. The rearrangement joins TRBV7-2 to TRBJ1-6; TRBD1 matches 7 bases. Looked up from germline, CDR1 is SGHTA and CDR2 is FQGNSA. V shed 4 bases, J shed 6 bases, and the junction held 6 bases outside the gene matches. The CDR3 sequence is 15 residues long.

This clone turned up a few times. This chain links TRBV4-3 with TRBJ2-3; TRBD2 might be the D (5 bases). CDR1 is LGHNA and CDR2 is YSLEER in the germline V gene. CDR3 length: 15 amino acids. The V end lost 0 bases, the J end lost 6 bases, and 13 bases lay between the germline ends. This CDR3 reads CASSQERGIRDTQYF. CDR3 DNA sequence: TGCGCCAGCAGCCAAGAGAGAGGGATAAGGGATACGCAGTATTTT.

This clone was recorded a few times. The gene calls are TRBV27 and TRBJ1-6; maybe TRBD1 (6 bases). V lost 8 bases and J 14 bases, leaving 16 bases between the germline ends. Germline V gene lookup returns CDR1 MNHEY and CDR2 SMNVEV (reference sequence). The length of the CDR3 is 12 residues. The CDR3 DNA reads TGTGCCAGCGGGGGGGCGGATGGGACCCTCCACTTT. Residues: CASGGADGTLHF.

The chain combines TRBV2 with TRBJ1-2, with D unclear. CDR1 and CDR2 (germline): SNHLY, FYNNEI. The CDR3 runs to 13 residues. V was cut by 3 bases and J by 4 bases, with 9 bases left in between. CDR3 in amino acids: CASSDRILYGYTF. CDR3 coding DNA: TGTGCCAGCAGTGACAGGATTCTCTATGGCTACACCTTC.

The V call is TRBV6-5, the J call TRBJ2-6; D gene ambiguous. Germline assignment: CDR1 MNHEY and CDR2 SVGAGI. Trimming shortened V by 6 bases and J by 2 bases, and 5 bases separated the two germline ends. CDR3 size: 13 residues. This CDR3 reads CASRYTGANVLTF. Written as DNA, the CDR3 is TGTGCCAGCAGATATACTGGGGCCAACGTCCTGACTTTC.